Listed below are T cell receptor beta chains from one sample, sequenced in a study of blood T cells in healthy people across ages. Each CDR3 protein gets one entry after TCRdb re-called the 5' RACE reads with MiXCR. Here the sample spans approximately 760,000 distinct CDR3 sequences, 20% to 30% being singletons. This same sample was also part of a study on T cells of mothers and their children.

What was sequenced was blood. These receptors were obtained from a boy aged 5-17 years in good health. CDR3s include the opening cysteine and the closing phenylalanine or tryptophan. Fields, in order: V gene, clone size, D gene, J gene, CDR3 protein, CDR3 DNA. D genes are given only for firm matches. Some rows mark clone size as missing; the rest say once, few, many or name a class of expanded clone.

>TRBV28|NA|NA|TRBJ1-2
CASSQNDRRGYTF
TGTGCCAGCAGTCAGAACGACAGACGGGGCTACACCTTC
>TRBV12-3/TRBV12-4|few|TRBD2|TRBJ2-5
CASSGLAGVSEETQYF
TGTGCCAGCAGTGGACTAGCGGGTGTTTCTGAAGAGACCCAGTACTTC
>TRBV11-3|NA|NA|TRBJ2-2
CASSFQGPANTGELFF
TGTGCCAGCAGCTTCCAGGGTCCCGCGAACACCGGGGAGCTGTTTTTT
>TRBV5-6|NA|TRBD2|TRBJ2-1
CASSPNSGRVDEQFF
TGTGCCAGCAGCCCAAACAGCGGGAGAGTCGATGAGCAGTTCTTC
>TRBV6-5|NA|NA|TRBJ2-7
CASSYRQGHSYEQYF
TGTGCCAGCAGTTACAGGCAGGGGCACTCCTACGAGCAGTACTTC
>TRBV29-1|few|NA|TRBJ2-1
CSVDSQDGNEQFF
TGCAGCGTTGATTCCCAGGACGGGAATGAGCAGTTCTTC
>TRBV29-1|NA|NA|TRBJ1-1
CSAMLGELNTEAFF
TGCAGCGCAATGCTGGGGGAACTGAACACTGAAGCTTTCTTT
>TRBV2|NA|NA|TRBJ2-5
CASITVQETQYF
TGTGCCAGTATAACCGTCCAAGAGACCCAGTACTTC
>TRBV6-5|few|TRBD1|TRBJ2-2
CASRGQVYTGELFF
TGTGCCAGCAGAGGACAGGTGTACACCGGGGAGCTGTTTTTT
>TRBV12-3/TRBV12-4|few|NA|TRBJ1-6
CASSPRDWGSPLHF
TGTGCCAGCAGCCCCCGGGATTGGGGTTCACCCCTCCACTTT
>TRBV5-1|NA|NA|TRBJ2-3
CASSGVGTSTDTQYF
TGCGCCAGCAGCGGGGTTGGGACTAGCACAGATACGCAGTATTTT
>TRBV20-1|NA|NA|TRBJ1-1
CSARGGRGRGTEAFF
TGCAGTGCTAGAGGGGGGCGCGGTAGGGGGACTGAAGCTTTCTTT
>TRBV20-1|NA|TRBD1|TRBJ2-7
CSARDRTGNFYEQYF
TGCAGTGCTAGAGATCGGACAGGGAACTTCTACGAGCAGTACTTC
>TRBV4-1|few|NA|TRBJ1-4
CASSQEPRGATNEKLFF
TGCGCCAGCAGCCAAGAACCCCGGGGAGCAACTAATGAAAAACTGTTTTTT
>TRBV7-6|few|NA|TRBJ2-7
CASSAGQSYEQYF
TGTGCCAGCAGCGCGGGACAGAGCTACGAGCAGTACTTC
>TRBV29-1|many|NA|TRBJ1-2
CSVTMTGLDGYTF
TGCAGCGTTACAATGACGGGCCTAGATGGCTACACCTTC
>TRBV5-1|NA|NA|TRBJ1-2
CASRQVGDFYGYTF
TGCGCCAGCAGACAAGTGGGGGATTTCTATGGCTACACCTTC
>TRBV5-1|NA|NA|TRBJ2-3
CASSLEGGVTDTQYF
TGCGCCAGCAGCTTGGAGGGCGGGGTAACAGATACGCAGTATTTT
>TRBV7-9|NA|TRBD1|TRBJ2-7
CASSLVYRGVNEQYF
TGTGCCAGCAGCTTAGTCTACAGGGGAGTAAACGAGCAGTACTTC
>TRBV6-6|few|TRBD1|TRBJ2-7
CASRPGQGYVEQYF
TGTGCCAGCAGACCCGGACAGGGATACGTCGAGCAGTACTTC
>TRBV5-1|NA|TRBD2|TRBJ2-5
CASSILAGEETQYF
TGCGCCAGCAGCATCTTAGCGGGAGAAGAGACCCAGTACTTC
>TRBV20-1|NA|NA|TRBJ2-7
CSAREGSESSYEQYF
TGCAGTGCTAGAGAAGGTTCCGAGAGCTCCTACGAGCAGTACTTC
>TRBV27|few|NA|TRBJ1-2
CASSLSGDDYGYTF
TGTGCCAGCAGTTTATCAGGGGACGACTATGGCTACACCTTC
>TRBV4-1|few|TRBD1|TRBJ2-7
CASSRGQGPYEQYF
TGCGCCAGCAGCCGCGGACAGGGGCCCTACGAGCAGTACTTC
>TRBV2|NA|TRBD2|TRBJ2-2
CASRLTASGTGELFF
TGTGCCAGCAGACTAACGGCTAGCGGGACCGGGGAGCTGTTTTTT
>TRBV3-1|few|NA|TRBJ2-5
CASSQDARLAETQYF
TGTGCCAGCAGCCAGGATGCGAGACTGGCCGAGACCCAGTACTTC
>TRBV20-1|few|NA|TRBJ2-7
CSARAAGAYEQYF
TGCAGTGCTAGGGCGGCTGGGGCCTACGAGCAGTACTTC
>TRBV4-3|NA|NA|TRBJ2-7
CASSQLPGYEQYF
TGCGCCAGCAGCCAACTTCCGGGCTACGAGCAGTACTTC
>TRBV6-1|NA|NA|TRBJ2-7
CASSDFSFGQYF
TGTGCCAGCAGTGATTTCAGTTTCGGGCAGTACTTC
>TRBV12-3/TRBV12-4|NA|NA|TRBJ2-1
CASSPSLNEQFF
TGTGCCAGCAGCCCTAGCCTCAATGAGCAGTTCTTC
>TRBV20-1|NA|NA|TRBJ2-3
CSASGLVAGMKTDTQYF
TGCAGTGCTAGTGGGCTTGTTGCGGGGATGAAGACAGATACGCAGTATTTT
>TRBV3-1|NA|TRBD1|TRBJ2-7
CASSNRQGSSYEQYF
TGTGCCAGCAGCAACCGACAGGGGAGCTCCTACGAGCAGTACTTC
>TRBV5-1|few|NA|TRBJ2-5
CASSLNGGEIETQYF
TGCGCCAGCAGCTTGAACGGGGGCGAGATTGAGACCCAGTACTTC
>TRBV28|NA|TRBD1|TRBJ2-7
CASTSDRGRVHEQYF
TGTGCCAGCACCTCGGACAGGGGGAGGGTCCACGAGCAGTACTTC
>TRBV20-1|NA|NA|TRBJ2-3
CSARGGAGGDTQYF
TGCAGTGCCCGCGGCGGGGCAGGGGGAGATACGCAGTATTTT
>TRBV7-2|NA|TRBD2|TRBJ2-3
CASSPSGWSGGASDTQYF
TGTGCCAGCAGCCCTAGTGGGTGGAGCGGGGGGGCCTCAGATACGCAGTATTTT
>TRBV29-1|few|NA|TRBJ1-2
CSVGLGGRGYTF
TGCAGCGTTGGACTGGGCGGCCGTGGCTACACCTTC
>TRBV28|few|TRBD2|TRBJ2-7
CASSFSPWTSGNSYEQYF
TGTGCCAGCAGTTTTTCTCCCTGGACTAGCGGTAATTCCTACGAGCAGTACTTC
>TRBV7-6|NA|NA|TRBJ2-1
CASSLAYGNEQFF
TGTGCCAGCAGCTTAGCATACGGAAATGAGCAGTTCTTC
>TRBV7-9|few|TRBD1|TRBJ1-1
CASSRTGGLEAFF
TGTGCCAGCAGCCGAACAGGGGGGCTTGAAGCTTTCTTT
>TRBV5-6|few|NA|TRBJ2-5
CASRTGLLWETQYF
TGTGCCAGCAGAACGGGACTCCTATGGGAGACCCAGTACTTC
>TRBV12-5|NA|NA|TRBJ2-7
CASGFLAYEQYF
TGTGCTAGTGGTTTTCTGGCCTACGAGCAGTACTTC